This T cell receptor (beta chain) comes out of a study of T cells in Graves' hyperthyroidism and ophthalmopathy. Study as a whole: Peripheral blood samples were taken at initial diagnosis, prior to any treatment.

Lactation, pregnancy, other autoimmune disease or uncontrolled infection led to exclusion of patients. Together with thyroid ultrasound, orbital computed tomography, serum thyroxine and TRAb, clinical symptoms were used for diagnoses. From 8.5 to 10 ml of fresh peripheral blood, PBMCs were isolated. TCR beta CDR3 regions were amplified from RNA. A set of HTBI primers served as the primers for a first-round RT-PCR of the TCR CDR3. Each CDR3 protein gets one entry after TCRdb re-called the multiplex PCR reads with MiXCR. The repertoire holds 330,000 or so distinct CDR3 sequences, with 15% to 20% as singletons. Material for sequencing was blood. The TCR sequence derives from a woman between 40 and 50 years old with Graves' ophthalmopathy.

This CDR3 is CASSPGQGGWGGYTF. CDR3 in DNA: TGCGCCAGCAGCCCAGGACAGGGGGGTTGGGGCGGCTACACCTTC. This chain links TRBV4-1 with TRBJ1-2; 10 bases align to TRBD1. CDR3 length: 15 residues. The V gene's germline CDR1 is MGHRA and CDR2 YSYEKL. V lost 4 bases, J lost 8 bases, and 10 bases stayed unmatched.